Each of the 3 T cell receptor beta chains below was sequenced from the same sample in a study of blood T cell repertoires in COVID-19. Using immunoSEQ multiplex PCR, the repertoire was profiled, and TCRdb retains in-frame clones only, with some absent. The profile covers hundreds of thousands of clones, with about 90% appearing a single time and under 0.3% taken by the ten largest. The sample consisted of peripheral blood. The source of these receptors is a woman between 18 and 29 years old with acute or convalescent COVID-19.

The chain uses TRBV7-2 and TRBJ1-5; weak D call: TRBD1 (5 bases). This CDR3 is 15 amino acids long. Trimming removed 2 bases from V and 7 bases from J, with 15 bases in between. The V gene's germline CDR1 is SGHTA and CDR2 FQGNSA. The CDR3 DNA sequence: TGTGCCAGCAGCTTATGGGGGGGAGTAGGGCAGCCCCAGCATTTT. This gives the protein CASSLWGGVGQPQHF.

This clone has a single count. V usage is TRBV4-1 and J usage is TRBJ1-1; D remains unclear. The V gene's germline CDR1 is MGHRA and CDR2 YSYEKL. The V gene lost 2 bases and the J gene lost 0 bases, with 22 bases spanning the gap. CDR3 length equals 19 residues. The DNA for the CDR3 is TGCGCCAGCAGCCAATACTCAGTTTGGGCCTTCAACATGAACACTGAAGCTTTCTTT. As protein: CASSQYSVWAFNMNTEAFF.

V is TRBV10-3 and J is TRBJ1-1; D call uncertain. This CDR3 is built from 13 residues. Deletions cut 2 bases from V and 5 bases from J, with 9 bases between. Germline V gene data show CDR1 as ENHRY and CDR2 as SYGVKD. Written as DNA, the CDR3 is TGTGCCATCAGTGAGCCAGGTTTTACTGAAGCTTTCTTT. Encoded protein: CAISEPGFTEAFF.